The 10 T cell receptor beta chains below were found in one sample sequenced in a study of CD8+ T cells in alopecia areata. Treatment defined: oral pan-JAK inhibitor, 5-10 mg twice daily. cDNA reverse transcribed from extracted RNA served as the sequencing template. The method was immunoSEQ multiplex PCR; TCRdb's version includes in-frame clones alone and lacks a portion of them. The table lists about 250,000 clones, about three fifths of them singletons. Here the sequenced sample was CD4+ T cells sorted from blood, taken at week 52, from a patient treated with tofacitinib. These receptors all come from a human donor with alopecia areata.

This clone was counted between two and nine times. The chain has TRBV5-1 and TRBJ2-1, with 8 bases aligning to TRBD2. CDR1 SGHRS and CDR2 YFSETQ come from the germline V gene. This CDR3 region has 14 residues. With V trimmed by 4 bases and J by 5 bases, 5 bases remained unmatched. The CDR3 nucleotides read TGCGCCAGCAGCCCGGGGACTAGTCACAATGAGCAGTTCTTC. Encoded protein: CASSPGTSHNEQFF.

In this sample, this clone turned up a few times. The gene calls are TRBV5-1 and TRBJ2-5, with 8 bases that match TRBD2. Looked up from germline, CDR1 is SGHRS and CDR2 is YFSETQ. This CDR3 is 13 amino acids long. Unmatched junction bases numbered 2, after V lost 2 bases and J lost 5 bases. The CDR3 reads CASSLAGVETQYF. As DNA, the CDR3 is TGCGCCAGCAGCTTAGCGGGGGTGGAGACCCAGTACTTC.

This chain connects TRBV7-9 to TRBJ1-5; D might be TRBD1 (6 bases). Germline CDR1 and CDR2: SEHNR and FQNEAQ (reference sequence). This CDR3 comprises 14 residues. Deletions cut 6 bases from V and 5 bases from J, with 14 bases between. For the CDR3, the DNA is TGTGCCAGCAGGGCACAGGGTTTCGATCAGCCCCAGCATTTT. Translated, it gives CASRAQGFDQPQHF.

DNA of the CDR3: TGCGCCAGCAGCGCAGACAGGCTTAAAAACATTCAGTACTTC. Translated: CASSADRLKNIQYF. The chain links TRBV5-1 to TRBJ2-4; a possible D gene is TRBD1 (6 bases). CDR1 and CDR2 (germline): SGHRS, YFSETQ. V was clipped by 4 bases and J by 4 bases, with 12 bases between them. CDR3 length: 14 residues.

This rearrangement joins TRBV9 to TRBJ1-3; D gene uncertain. This CDR3 is 14 amino acids long. Trimming left V 0 bases short and J 2 bases short, with 6 bases between. Germline CDR1 SGDLS, CDR2 YYNGEE. This chain's CDR3 is CASSVETAGNTIYF. For the CDR3, the DNA is TGTGCCAGCAGCGTAGAAACAGCTGGAAACACCATATATTTT.

This clone turned up a few times. This sequence joins TRBV6-5 and TRBJ2-7, with 9 positions matching TRBD2. Germline lookup yields CDR1 MNHEY and CDR2 SVGAGI. The CDR3 length is 13 residues. V shed 6 bases and J 4 bases; nucleotides not matched to a gene: 4. In DNA form, the CDR3 reads TGTGCCAGCAGAAGTAGCGGGGGATACGAGCAGTACTTC. Its translation: CASRSSGGYEQYF.

This clone was detected a few times. The rearrangement uses TRBV29-1 and TRBJ1-2; TRBD1 is a possible D gene (6 bases). CDR3 length: 12 amino acids. Looked up from germline, CDR1 is SQVTM and CDR2 is ANQGSEA. Deletions cut 0 bases from V and 8 bases from J, with 10 bases between. This chain's CDR3 is CSVEDRGRGYTF. CDR3 nucleotide sequence: TGCAGCGTTGAAGATCGGGGGCGAGGCTACACCTTC.

This chain joins TRBV5-6 and TRBJ1-2, with 7 nucleotides matching TRBD1. The V gene's germline CDR1 is SGHDT and CDR2 YYEEEE. There are 14 residues in the CDR3. Losses at the gene ends were 4 bases for V and 2 bases for J; bases not matched to a gene: 5. CDR3 region: CASSRDRENYGYTF. CDR3 DNA: TGTGCCAGCAGCCGTGACAGGGAGAACTATGGCTACACCTTC.

A few counts support this clone. The V and J genes are TRBV10-3 and TRBJ2-7; the D gene is possibly TRBD2 (6 bases). CDR1 and CDR2 (germline): ENHRY, SYGVKD. V lost 8 bases and J 4 bases, leaving 9 bases between the germline ends. CDR3 length: 11 amino acids. CDR3 sequence reads: CAIGRGYEQYF. The CDR3, as DNA: TGTGCCATCGGGCGGGGATACGAGCAGTACTTC.

This chain joins TRBV7-2 and TRBJ1-6; 11 bases align to TRBD1. Germline V gene data show CDR1 as SGHTA and CDR2 as FQGNSA. After removal of 3 bases from V and 10 bases from J, the junction contained 5 bases not matched to a gene. The CDR3 has 15 residues. CDR3 bases: TGTGCCAGCAGCTTCCGGGACAGGGGGGGCTCACCCCTCCACTTT. Its protein is CASSFRDRGGSPLHF.